These 11 T cell receptor beta chains were sequenced from one sample in a study of T-cell memory formation after mild COVID-19. One entry per CDR3 protein, called by TCRdb with MiXCR from the 5' RACE reads. This sample has about 560,000 distinct CDR3 sequences; less than 25% occur once, and the top ten carry approximately 8.4%. The sequenced sample was PBMCs or a T cell subset sorted from them (not recorded which). Every receptor here comes from an adult woman who had mild COVID-19 (a few samples of this study predate the infection). Cell type and time point are not known.

At least ten counts were recorded for this clonotype. Here the CDR3 reads CASSSTPDSGEKLFF. DNA of the CDR3: TGTGCCAGCAGCTCCACCCCGGACAGTGGTGAAAAACTGTTTTTT. The genes are TRBV9 and TRBJ1-4; D might be TRBD1 (6 bases). Between the trimmed V and J ends, which lost 4 bases and 7 bases, there was a span of 17 bases. The germline V gene has CDR1 SGDLS and CDR2 YYNGEE. The CDR3 spans 15 residues.

The chain is built from TRBV10-3 and TRBJ2-2, with D perhaps given as TRBD1 or TRBD2 (5 bases each). Germline-derived CDR1 and CDR2 are ENHRY and SYGVKD. Trimming pared 0 bases from V and 4 bases from J, leaving 12 bases between. The CDR3 covers 16 residues. The CDR3 nucleotides are TGTGCCATCAGTGAGTCTGGGAGAGGGGTCACCGGGGAGCTGTTTTTT. Amino acids: CAISESGRGVTGELFF.

The V call is TRBV12-3 or TRBV12-4, the J call TRBJ2-1; D perhaps matches TRBD2 (5 bases). The CDR3 is 15 amino acids. V was clipped by 3 bases and J by 0 bases, with 9 bases between them. The CDR3 here is CASSFGRVSYNEQFF. The CDR3 region has the DNA TGTGCCAGCAGTTTCGGGCGGGTCTCCTACAATGAGCAGTTCTTC.

The V and J genes are TRBV29-1 and TRBJ1-4; TRBD1 agrees at 7 bases. The CDR3 contains 15 residues. The V and J ends lost 5 bases and 0 bases, in that order; junction bases with no gene match: 6. Germline assignment: CDR1 SQVTM and CDR2 ANQGSEA. The CDR3 region is CSVPSQGSTNEKLFF. In DNA, the CDR3 is TGCAGCGTTCCGTCACAGGGGTCAACTAATGAAAAACTGTTTTTT.

As regards this clonotype: The junction does not match germline at one end; this may be a read error. J is TRBJ1-4 and V is TRBV12-3 or TRBV12-4; D unclear. This CDR3 comprises 13 residues. The CDR3: CASSLTTNEKLFF. The CDR3 DNA follows: TGTGCCAGCAGTTTAACAACCAATGAAAAACTGTTTTTT.

V gene TRBV11-2 combines with J gene TRBJ2-7, with 9 bases identical to TRBD2. V trimming: 7 bases; J trimming: 6 bases; junction bases outside the gene matches: 13. There are 15 residues in the CDR3. Germline V gives CDR1 SGHAT, CDR2 FQNNGV. In nucleotides, the CDR3 is TGTGCCAGCACCCGGACCCTAGCGGGGATCTCCGAGCAGTACTTC. Its protein product is CASTRTLAGISEQYF.

This clonotype showed up just once. This chain links TRBV5-4 with TRBJ2-1; TRBD2 matches 11 bases. J lost 5 bases, V lost 5 bases, and 3 bases had no gene match. Germline V lookup: CDR1 SGHNT, CDR2 YYREEE (reference sequence). CDR3 length: 14 residues. CDR3: CASSGSGRDNEQFF. The CDR3 DNA reads TGTGCCAGCAGTGGTAGCGGGAGGGACAATGAGCAGTTCTTC.

Remarks on this clonotype: The junction shows a germline mismatch at one end, possibly a read error. V is TRBV7-8 and J is TRBJ1-1, with D perhaps matching TRBD1 (5 bases). Per the germline V gene, CDR1 is SGHVS and CDR2 is FQNEAQ. This CDR3 is 15 amino acids long. CDR3 DNA: TGTGCCAGCAGCTTACTTGGGGCCTGGGGCCCTGACGCTTTCTTT. This encodes CASSLLGAWGPDAFF.

The chain recombines TRBV3-1 with TRBJ1-1, with D perhaps TRBD1 (5 bases). Germline V gene data show CDR1 as LGHDT and CDR2 as YNNKEL (reference sequence). V gave up 1 base and J gave up 3 bases, with 18 bases separating them. The CDR3 contains 17 residues. CDR3 sequence: CASSQGIGFLGDTEAFF. The CDR3 coding sequence is TGTGCCAGCAGCCAAGGCATAGGGTTCCTGGGGGACACTGAAGCTTTCTTT. Filled out from reference TRBV3-1 and TRBJ1-1, the complete variable domain reads DTAVSQTPKYLVTQMGNDKSIKCEQNLGHDTMYWYKQDSKKFLKIMFSYNNKELIINETVPNRFSPKSPDKAHLNLHINSLELGDSAVYFCASSQGIGFLGDTEAFFGQGTRLTVV.

The chain links TRBV18 to TRBJ2-5; 12 bases line up with TRBD2. Germline CDR1 and CDR2: KGHSH and LQKENI. The CDR3 spans 15 residues. Trimming removed 6 bases from V and 4 bases from J; junction bases left unmatched: 6. CDR3 nucleotide sequence: TGTGCCAGCTCGCGACTAGCGGGAGTCCCAGAGACCCAGTACTTC. This encodes CASSRLAGVPETQYF.

V is TRBV7-8 and J is TRBJ2-5; 7 bases fit TRBD2. This CDR3 has 16 amino acids. Trimming cost V 2 bases and J 2 bases; bases outside gene matches: 8. Per the germline V gene, CDR1 is SGHVS and CDR2 is FQNEAQ. The CDR3 DNA sequence: TGTGCCAGCAGCTTAAGTCCCGCGGGGGTACAAGAGACCCAGTACTTC. Translated, it gives CASSLSPAGVQETQYF.